This passage covers 29 T cell receptor beta chains from one sample sequenced in a study of blood T cell repertoires in COVID-19. Some clones are missing from TCRdb's copy, which holds only in-frame ones; the method was immunoSEQ multiplex PCR. The sample records about 86,000 clones, roughly 78% being singletons. Specimen: peripheral blood. The receptors were gathered from a woman older than 75 with acute or convalescent COVID-19.

The table lists this clone with a few counts. The chain carries TRBV20-1 and TRBJ1-2; weak D call: TRBD1 (6 bases). CDR1 and CDR2 from the germline V gene are DFQATT and SNEGSKA (reference sequence). Trimming removed 3 bases at V and 0 bases at J, with 17 bases between. CDR3 length: 16 amino acids. CDR3 nucleotide sequence: TGCAGTGCTAGTCCCCCAGGGGCCCACGCTAACTATGGCTACACCTTC. Its protein product is CSASPPGAHANYGYTF.

This clone has only one observation. This chain uses TRBV6-5 with TRBJ1-1, with D possibly being TRBD1 (5 bases). Trimming cost V 1 base and J 3 bases, with 9 bases left between them. There are 14 residues in the CDR3. Germline loops: CDR1 MNHEY, CDR2 SVGAGI. CDR3 DNA: TGTGCCAGCAGTTACTTCAAAGGGGACACTGAAGCTTTCTTT. Translating gives CASSYFKGDTEAFF.

The V gene is TRBV19, the J gene TRBJ2-3; 11 bases line up with TRBD2. Germline loops: CDR1 LNHDA, CDR2 SQIVND (reference sequence). The J segment lost 4 bases and the V segment lost 6 bases, leaving 18 bases of the junction unmatched. The CDR3 runs 19 residues. The CDR3: CASSLRSTSGSPGADTQYF. In DNA form, the CDR3 reads TGTGCCAGTAGCCTGCGTAGTACTAGCGGGAGTCCCGGGGCAGATACGCAGTATTTT.

The chain joins TRBV11-2 to TRBJ2-1, with 10 bases aligning to TRBD2. Germline V gives CDR1 SGHAT, CDR2 FQNNGV. Trimming removed 6 bases from V and 4 bases from J; junction bases left unmatched: 6. The CDR3 has 15 residues. Here the CDR3 reads CASRDTSGEYNEQFF. The CDR3 DNA is TGTGCCAGCAGAGACACTAGCGGGGAATACAATGAGCAGTTCTTC.

This clone has a handful of counts. V usage is TRBV27 and J usage is TRBJ2-2, with TRBD1 identical over 7 bases. The germline V gene has CDR1 MNHEY and CDR2 SMNVEV (reference sequence). The V and J ends lost 2 bases and 1 base, in that order; junction bases with no gene match: 10. CDR3 length equals 18 residues. CDR3 coding DNA: TGTGCCAGCAGTTTAAAGGCTCCGGGACAGATGAACACCGGGGAGCTGTTTTTT. This sequence encodes CASSLKAPGQMNTGELFF.

The chain employs TRBV10-1 and TRBJ2-2; 11 bases fit TRBD2. The germline CDR1 and CDR2 sequences are WNHNN and SYGVQD (reference sequence). The CDR3 runs 15 residues. The J segment lost 6 bases and the V segment lost 3 bases, leaving 3 bases of the junction unmatched. The CDR3 DNA reads as TGCGCCAGCAGTGAATTAGCGGGGGGGGCCGGGGAGCTGTTTTTT. This gives the protein CASSELAGGAGELFF.

This clone was seen just once. A much larger clone differs by one base, so this may be a read error. V and J are TRBV11-2 and TRBJ2-7; 8 bases match TRBD1. V trimming: 1 base; J trimming: 1 base; junction bases outside the gene matches: 0. There are 14 residues in the CDR3. CDR1 is SGHAT and CDR2 is FQNNGV in the germline V gene. As DNA, the CDR3 is TGTGCCAGCAGCTTAGGGACAGGGTCCTACGAGCAGTACTTC. Translated, it gives CASSLGTGSYEQYF.

V gene TRBV28 combines with J gene TRBJ1-1; 9 bases align to TRBD1. Germline loops: CDR1 MDHEN, CDR2 SYDVKM. Trimming at V came to 11 bases and at J to 1 base, leaving 8 bases not matched to a gene. This CDR3 contains 14 residues. The DNA of the CDR3 is TGTGCCTCGCGGACAGGGGTGGCGAACACTGAAGCTTTCTTT. Protein sequence: CASRTGVANTEAFF.

V is TRBV7-2 and J is TRBJ2-1; the D gene is possibly TRBD1 (6 bases). Germline-derived CDR1 and CDR2 are SGHTA and FQGNSA. This CDR3 region has 16 residues. V shed 8 bases and J shed 9 bases, with 26 bases lying between them. CDR3 sequence reads: CASSFARGSSTGEQFF. Written as DNA, the CDR3 is TGTGCCAGCTCCTTCGCGAGGGGGAGCTCCACCGGTGAGCAGTTCTTC.

As for this clone: Other DNA sequences from this sample encode an identical CDR3 as well. Here the CDR3 reads CASSLDSNYGYTF. The CDR3, as DNA: TGTGCCAGCAGCTTAGACAGTAACTATGGCTACACCTTC. The genes are TRBV5-4 and TRBJ1-2; possibly TRBD1 for D (5 bases). The length of the CDR3 is 13 residues. Germline lookup yields CDR1 SGHNT and CDR2 YYREEE (reference sequence). The V gene lost 2 bases and the J gene lost 1 base, with 6 bases spanning the gap.

The chain is built from TRBV19 and TRBJ1-1; TRBD1 is a possible D gene (5 bases). Germline V gene data show CDR1 as LNHDA and CDR2 as SQIVND (reference sequence). With 6 bases removed from V and 2 bases from J, the gap between germline ends came to 13 bases. This CDR3 contains 14 residues. The chain's CDR3 is CASRGRQLNTEAFF. Here the CDR3 DNA reads TGTGCCAGTAGAGGTAGACAGTTAAACACTGAAGCTTTCTTT.

The chain recombines TRBV27 with TRBJ1-2, with 12 bases matching TRBD1. V shed 1 base, J shed 7 bases, and the junction held 4 bases outside the gene matches. The CDR3 covers 15 residues. Germline assignment: CDR1 MNHEY and CDR2 SMNVEV (reference sequence). The CDR3 loop is CASSLWGQGAGGYTF. CDR3 nucleotide sequence: TGTGCCAGCAGTTTATGGGGACAGGGGGCGGGTGGCTACACCTTC.

This chain uses TRBV5-1 with TRBJ1-2; TRBD1 agrees at 7 bases. The germline V gene has CDR1 SGHRS and CDR2 YFSETQ. The V segment lost 0 bases and the J segment 7 bases; nucleotides outside the gene matches: 3. This CDR3 has 13 amino acids. DNA of the CDR3: TGCGCCAGCAGCTTGGAACAGGGGTTTGGCTACACCTTC. It encodes CASSLEQGFGYTF.

The chain recombines TRBV19 with TRBJ1-2; possibly TRBD1 for D (5 bases). CDR1 and CDR2 (germline): LNHDA, SQIVND (reference sequence). V dropped 6 bases and J dropped 3 bases, with 14 bases sitting between them. The CDR3 covers 14 residues. The CDR3 sequence is CASRSGGLDYGYTF. The CDR3 coding sequence is TGTGCCAGTAGATCGGGGGGGTTGGACTATGGCTACACCTTC.

This clone was counted between two and nine times. CDR3 residues: CASSIGGSGDNEQFF. CDR3 sequence (DNA): TGTGCCAGTAGTATAGGAGGGTCTGGGGACAATGAGCAGTTCTTC. This chain uses TRBV19 with TRBJ2-1, with a weak D call TRBD2 (5 bases). Trimming left V 1 base short and J 5 bases short, with 12 bases between. This CDR3 is 15 amino acids long. Germline CDR1 and CDR2: LNHDA and SQIVND (reference sequence).

The rearrangement joins TRBV3-1 (or the pseudogene TRBV3-2) to TRBJ1-4, with 10 nucleotides matching TRBD1. The CDR3 has 17 residues. Germline CDR1 reads LGHDT; CDR2 reads YNNKEL (reference sequence). The V and J ends lost 0 bases and 6 bases, in that order; junction bases with no gene match: 7. CDR3 amino acids: CASSQDPSGTGDEKLFF. As DNA, the CDR3 is TGTGCCAGCAGCCAAGACCCTTCCGGGACAGGGGATGAAAAACTGTTTTTT.

V gene TRBV12-3 or TRBV12-4 combines with J gene TRBJ1-3; no reliable D call. This CDR3 has 13 residues. Deletions cut 4 bases from V and 5 bases from J, with 9 bases between. The CDR3 nucleotides are TGTGCCAGCAGTTCGAGTCTCAGAAACACCATATATTTT. Translating gives CASSSSLRNTIYF.

This chain uses TRBV7-2 with TRBJ1-1; D is perhaps TRBD1 (5 bases). The CDR3 is 13 amino acids. The V gene's germline CDR1 is SGHTA and CDR2 FQGNSA. Trimming left V 8 bases short and J 4 bases short, with 14 bases between. The DNA for the CDR3 is TGTGCCAGCTCCGCCAGGGCCCCCACTGAAGCTTTCTTT. Its protein is CASSARAPTEAFF. Full variable domain (remainder filled in from reference TRBV7-2 and TRBJ1-1): GAGVSQSPSNKVTEKGKDVELRCDPISGHTALYWYRQSLGQGLEFLIYFQGNSAPDKSGLPSDRFSAERTGGSVSTLTIQRTQQEDSAVYLCASSARAPTEAFFGQGTRLTVV.

This sequence joins TRBV29-1 and TRBJ2-7; 8 nucleotides line up with TRBD1. The V segment lost 7 bases and the J segment 2 bases; nucleotides outside the gene matches: 10. The CDR3 runs to 14 residues. Per germline, CDR1 SQVTM and CDR2 ANQGSEA. The CDR3 sequence: CSARTGSRAYEQYF. The CDR3 nucleotides are TGCAGCGCCCGGACAGGGAGTAGGGCCTACGAGCAGTACTTC.

V and J are TRBV6-5 and TRBJ2-2; 7 bases match TRBD1. This CDR3 is built from 14 residues. Germline V gene sequence: CDR1 MNHEY, CDR2 SVGAGI. Unmatched junction bases numbered 5, after V lost 8 bases and J lost 2 bases. CDR3 sequence (DNA): TGTGCCAGCGACCGACAGGGTAACACCGGGGAGCTGTTTTTT. Its protein product is CASDRQGNTGELFF.

The chain couples TRBV19 to TRBJ2-2, with 9 bases that match TRBD1. V lost 5 bases, J lost 5 bases, and 9 bases stayed unmatched. Germline V gives CDR1 LNHDA, CDR2 SQIVND (reference sequence). This CDR3 region has 16 residues. This chain's CDR3 is CASSRTYRGLTGELFF. CDR3 nucleotides: TGTGCCAGTAGTCGGACGTACAGGGGGCTGACCGGGGAGCTGTTTTTT.

CDR3 bases: TGTGCCACCAGTGATGACAAAACGGCTAAAGAGACCCAGTACTTC. Its translation is CATSDDKTAKETQYF. This chain connects TRBV24-1 to TRBJ2-5, with D unresolved. Germline CDR1 reads KGHDR; CDR2 reads SFDVKD. This CDR3 has 15 amino acids. The V and J ends lost 3 bases and 3 bases respectively, with 13 bases between them.

The J gene is TRBJ1-3, the V gene TRBV6-1, with D possibly being TRBD1 (5 bases). In germline, CDR1 is MNHNS, CDR2 SASEGT. The V and J ends lost 0 bases and 5 bases respectively, with 11 bases between them. CDR3 length: 15 residues. The CDR3 reads CASSEAGGGRNTIYF. The CDR3 DNA is TGTGCCAGCAGTGAAGCGGGCGGGGGACGAAACACCATATATTTT.

This clone was counted a single time. The V call is TRBV28, the J call TRBJ1-1, with 7 positions matching TRBD1. After removal of 6 bases from V and 0 bases from J, the junction contained 7 bases not matched to a gene. The CDR3 spans 15 residues. Looked up from germline, CDR1 is MDHEN and CDR2 is SYDVKM. The DNA of the CDR3 is TGTGCCAGCAGGGCAGGGGGGATGGTGAACACTGAAGCTTTCTTT. Amino acids: CASRAGGMVNTEAFF.

A single count supports this clone. This chain links TRBV7-9 with TRBJ1-2; D perhaps matches TRBD1 (6 bases). This CDR3 is built from 13 residues. CDR1 and CDR2 (germline): SEHNR, FQNEAQ (reference sequence). V lost 5 bases and J 1 base, leaving 8 bases between the germline ends. CDR3 region: CASSRQDNYGYTF. As DNA, the CDR3 is TGTGCCAGCAGCCGACAGGATAACTATGGCTACACCTTC.

This chain uses TRBV2 with TRBJ2-1; D is unresolved. The germline V gene encodes CDR1 SNHLY and CDR2 FYNNEI. This CDR3 spans 14 amino acids. Trimming removed 6 bases from V and 2 bases from J, with 11 bases in between. The CDR3 DNA is TGTGCCAGCAGCCCGGGTCTCCCCTACAATGAGCAGTTCTTC. It translates to CASSPGLPYNEQFF.

The chain has TRBV19 and TRBJ1-5; tentative D call: TRBD1 (5 bases). The V end was cut by 3 bases, the J end by 5 bases, with 11 bases between. CDR1 LNHDA and CDR2 SQIVND come from the germline V gene (reference sequence). The CDR3 loop spans 14 amino acids. CDR3 in amino acids: CASSIMGGDQPQHF. The CDR3 region has the DNA TGTGCCAGTAGTATTATGGGGGGGGATCAGCCCCAGCATTTT.

This clone was recorded a few times. This CDR3 reads CASRGWGTVYSPLHF. DNA for the CDR3: TGTGCCAGCAGGGGGTGGGGGACAGTCTATTCACCCCTCCACTTT. The chain has TRBV3-1 (or the pseudogene TRBV3-2) and TRBJ1-6; 7 nucleotides agree with TRBD1. This CDR3 is 15 amino acids long. V shed 6 bases, J shed 8 bases, and the junction held 10 bases outside the gene matches. Germline CDR1 reads LGHDT; CDR2 reads YNNKEL (reference sequence).

The chain couples TRBV19 to TRBJ1-2; maybe TRBD1 (6 bases). Germline-derived CDR1 and CDR2 are LNHDA and SQIVND (reference sequence). The V and J ends lost 3 bases and 0 bases respectively, with 14 bases between them. This CDR3 contains 16 residues. This CDR3 reads CASSMITGRANYGYTF. CDR3 bases: TGTGCCAGTAGTATGATCACAGGGAGAGCTAACTATGGCTACACCTTC.